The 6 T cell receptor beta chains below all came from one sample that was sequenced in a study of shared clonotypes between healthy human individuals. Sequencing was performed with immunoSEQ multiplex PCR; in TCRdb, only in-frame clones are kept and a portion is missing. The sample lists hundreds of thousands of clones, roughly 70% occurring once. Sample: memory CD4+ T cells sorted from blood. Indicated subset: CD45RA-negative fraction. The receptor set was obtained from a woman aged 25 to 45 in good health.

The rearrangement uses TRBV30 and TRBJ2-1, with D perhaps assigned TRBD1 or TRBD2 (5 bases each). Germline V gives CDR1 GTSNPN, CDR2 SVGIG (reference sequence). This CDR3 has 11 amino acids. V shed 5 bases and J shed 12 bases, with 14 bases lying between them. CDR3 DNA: TGTGCCTGGGGGACCTTAGGGCGGCAGTTCTTC. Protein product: CAWGTLGRQFF. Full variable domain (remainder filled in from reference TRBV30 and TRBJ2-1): SQTIHQWPATLVQPVGSPLSLECTVEGTSNPNLYWYRQAAGRGLQLLFYSVGIGQISSEVPQNLSASRPQDRQFILSSKKLLLSDSGFYLCAWGTLGRQFFGPGTRLTVL.

The CDR3 nucleotides read TGTGCCAGCAGTCCGGACACAGGGCTTGCAACTAATGAAAAACTGTTTTTT. It is translated as CASSPDTGLATNEKLFF. The J gene is TRBJ1-4, the V gene TRBV27, with D maybe TRBD1 (6 bases). Germline CDR1 and CDR2: MNHEY and SMNVEV (reference sequence). There are 17 residues in the CDR3. Trimming removed 5 bases from V and 0 bases from J, with 16 bases in between.

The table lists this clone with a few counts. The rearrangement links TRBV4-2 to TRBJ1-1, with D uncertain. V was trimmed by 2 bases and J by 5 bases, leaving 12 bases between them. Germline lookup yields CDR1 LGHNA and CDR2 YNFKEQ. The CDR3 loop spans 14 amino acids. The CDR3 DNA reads TGTGCCAGCAGCCAATACCCCGAAGGTACTGAAGCTTTCTTT. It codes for CASSQYPEGTEAFF.

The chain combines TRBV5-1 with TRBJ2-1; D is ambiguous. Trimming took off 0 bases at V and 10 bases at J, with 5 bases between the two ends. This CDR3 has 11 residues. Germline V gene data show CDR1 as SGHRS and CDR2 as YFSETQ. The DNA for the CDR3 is TGCGCCAGCAGCTTGGAGAGGGAGCAGTTCTTC. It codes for CASSLEREQFF.

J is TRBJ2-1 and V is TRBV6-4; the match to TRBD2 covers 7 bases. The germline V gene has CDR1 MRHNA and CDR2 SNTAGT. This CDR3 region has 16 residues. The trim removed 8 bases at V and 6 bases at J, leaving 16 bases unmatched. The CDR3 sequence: CASAPLEGGRSNEQFF. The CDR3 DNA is TGTGCCAGCGCCCCATTGGAGGGAGGGCGGAGCAATGAGCAGTTCTTC.

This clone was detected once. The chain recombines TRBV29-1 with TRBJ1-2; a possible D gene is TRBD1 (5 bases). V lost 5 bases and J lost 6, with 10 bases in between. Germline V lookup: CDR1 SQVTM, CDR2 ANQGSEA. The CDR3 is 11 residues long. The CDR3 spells CSVSGRDGYTF. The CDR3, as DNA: TGCAGCGTTTCGGGGCGGGATGGCTACACCTTC.